This T cell receptor (beta chain) was sequenced during a study of radiotherapy plus CTLA-4 blockade in lung cancer. Trimming cost V 5 bases and J 9 bases, with 13 bases left between them. Germline lookup yields CDR1 SGHVS and CDR2 FNYEAQ. The CDR3 is 12 amino acids. As for this clone: Its antigen is undetermined.

TCRdb's table, derived via immunoSEQ multiplex PCR, lists solely in-frame clones and lacks some. The table records roughly 90,000 clones, more than 70% of them present only once. Notes on the study in general: It was early blood T cell clone dynamics, with interferon-beta, that reportedly best predicted response.

This clonotype originated in a human donor with non-small cell lung cancer that progressed on radiotherapy plus ipilimumab. The material sequenced was peripheral blood, taken from a patient treated with radiotherapy plus ipilimumab. The chain carries TRBV7-6 and TRBJ2-5; TRBD2 is a possible D gene (5 bases). Here the CDR3 reads CASSRPGGPQYF. The CDR3 DNA follows: TGTGCCAGCAGCCGCCCAGGAGGACCCCAGTACTTC.